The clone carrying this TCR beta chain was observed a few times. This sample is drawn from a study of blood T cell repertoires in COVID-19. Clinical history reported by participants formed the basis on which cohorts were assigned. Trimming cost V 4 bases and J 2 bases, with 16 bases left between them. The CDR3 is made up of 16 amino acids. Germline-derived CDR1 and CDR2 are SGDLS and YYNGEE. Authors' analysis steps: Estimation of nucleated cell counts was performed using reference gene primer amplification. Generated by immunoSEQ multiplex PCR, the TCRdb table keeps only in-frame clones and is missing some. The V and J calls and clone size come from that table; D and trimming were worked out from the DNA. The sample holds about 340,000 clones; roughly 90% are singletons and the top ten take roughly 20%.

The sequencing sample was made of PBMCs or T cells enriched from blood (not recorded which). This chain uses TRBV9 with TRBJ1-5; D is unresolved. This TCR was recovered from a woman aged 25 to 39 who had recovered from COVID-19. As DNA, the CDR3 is TGTGCCAGCAGCCGGGATCCGGGCGTGGGCAATCAGCCCCAGCATTTT. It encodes CASSRDPGVGNQPQHF.